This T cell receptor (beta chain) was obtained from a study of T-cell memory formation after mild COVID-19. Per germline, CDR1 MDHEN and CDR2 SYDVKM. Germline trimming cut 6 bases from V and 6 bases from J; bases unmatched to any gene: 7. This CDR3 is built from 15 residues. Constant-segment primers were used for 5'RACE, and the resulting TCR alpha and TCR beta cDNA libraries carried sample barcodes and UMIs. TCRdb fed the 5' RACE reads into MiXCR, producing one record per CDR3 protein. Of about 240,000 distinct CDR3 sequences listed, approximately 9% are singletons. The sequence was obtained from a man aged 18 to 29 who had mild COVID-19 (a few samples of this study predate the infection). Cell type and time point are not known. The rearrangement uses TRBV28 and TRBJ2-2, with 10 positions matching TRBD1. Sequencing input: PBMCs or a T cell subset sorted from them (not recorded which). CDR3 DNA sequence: TGTGCCAGCAGACTCGGGACAGGGGTCGCCGGGGAGCTGTTTTTT. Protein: CASRLGTGVAGELFF.